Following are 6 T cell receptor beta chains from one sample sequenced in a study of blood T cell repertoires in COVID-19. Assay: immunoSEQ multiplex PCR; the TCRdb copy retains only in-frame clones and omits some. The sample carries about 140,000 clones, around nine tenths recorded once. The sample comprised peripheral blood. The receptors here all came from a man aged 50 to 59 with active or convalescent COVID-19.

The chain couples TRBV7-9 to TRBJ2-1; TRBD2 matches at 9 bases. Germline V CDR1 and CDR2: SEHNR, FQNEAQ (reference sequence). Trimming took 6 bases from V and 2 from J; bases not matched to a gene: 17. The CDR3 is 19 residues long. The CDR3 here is CASRGQRGAGGTPYNEQFF. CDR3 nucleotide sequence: TGTGCCAGCAGGGGCCAGAGAGGAGCGGGAGGAACCCCCTACAATGAGCAGTTCTTC.

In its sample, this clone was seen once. As DNA, the CDR3 is TGTGCCAGCAGCCAATCGGCGGGAGAGACCGGGGAGCTGTTTTTT. Translation gives CASSQSAGETGELFF. This chain connects TRBV3-1 (or the pseudogene TRBV3-2) to TRBJ2-2; TRBD2 aligns across 7 bases. The CDR3 totals 15 residues. The J segment lost 5 bases and the V segment lost 2 bases, leaving 5 bases of the junction unmatched. Germline values: CDR1 LGHDT, CDR2 YNNKEL (reference sequence).

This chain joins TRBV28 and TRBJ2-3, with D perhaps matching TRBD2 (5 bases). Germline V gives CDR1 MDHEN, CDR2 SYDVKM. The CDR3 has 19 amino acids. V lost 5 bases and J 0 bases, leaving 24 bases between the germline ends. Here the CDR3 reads CASSPGSSGPFFSTDTQYF. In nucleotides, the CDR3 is TGTGCCAGCAGTCCTGGGTCAAGCGGACCCTTTTTTAGCACAGATACGCAGTATTTT.

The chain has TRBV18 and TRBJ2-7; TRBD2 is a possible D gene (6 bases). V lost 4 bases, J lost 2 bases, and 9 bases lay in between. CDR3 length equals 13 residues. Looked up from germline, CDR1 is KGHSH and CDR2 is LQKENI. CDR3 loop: CASSRDWTYEQYF. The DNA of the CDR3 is TGTGCCAGCTCACGGGACTGGACCTACGAGCAGTACTTC.

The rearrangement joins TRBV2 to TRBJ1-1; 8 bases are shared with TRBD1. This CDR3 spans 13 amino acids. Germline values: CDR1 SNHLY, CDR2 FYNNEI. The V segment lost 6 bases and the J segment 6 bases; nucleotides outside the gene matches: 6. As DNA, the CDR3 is TGTGCCAGCAGGCGGACAGGGAAGTCTGAAGCTTTCTTT. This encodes CASRRTGKSEAFF. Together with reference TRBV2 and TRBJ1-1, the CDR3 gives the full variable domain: EPEVTQTPSHQVTQMGQEVILRCVPISNHLYFYWYRQILGQKVEFLVSFYNNEISEKSEIFDDQFSVERPDGSNFTLKIRSTKLEDSAMYFCASRRTGKSEAFFGQGTRLTVV.

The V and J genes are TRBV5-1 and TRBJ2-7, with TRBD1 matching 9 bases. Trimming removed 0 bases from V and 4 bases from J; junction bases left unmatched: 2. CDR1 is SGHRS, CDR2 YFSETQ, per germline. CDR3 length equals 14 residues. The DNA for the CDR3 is TGCGCCAGCAGCTTGGGGACAGGGGAGTACGAGCAGTACTTC. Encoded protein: CASSLGTGEYEQYF.